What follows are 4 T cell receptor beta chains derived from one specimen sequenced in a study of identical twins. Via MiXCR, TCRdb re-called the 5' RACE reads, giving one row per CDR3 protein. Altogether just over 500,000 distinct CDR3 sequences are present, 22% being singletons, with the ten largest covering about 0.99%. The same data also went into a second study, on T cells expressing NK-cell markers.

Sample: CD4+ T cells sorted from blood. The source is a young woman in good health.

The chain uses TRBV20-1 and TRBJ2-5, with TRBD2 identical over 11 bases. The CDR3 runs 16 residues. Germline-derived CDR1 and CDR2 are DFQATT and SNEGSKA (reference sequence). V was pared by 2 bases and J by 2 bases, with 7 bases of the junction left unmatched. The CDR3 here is CSARTPGLAVQETQYF. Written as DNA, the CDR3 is TGCAGTGCTAGAACTCCGGGACTAGCGGTTCAAGAGACCCAGTACTTC.

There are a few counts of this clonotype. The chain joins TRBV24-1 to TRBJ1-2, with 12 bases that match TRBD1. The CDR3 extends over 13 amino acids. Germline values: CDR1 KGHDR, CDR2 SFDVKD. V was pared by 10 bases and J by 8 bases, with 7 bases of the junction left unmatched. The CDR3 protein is CATGPGTGGGYTF. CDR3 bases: TGTGCCACAGGGCCCGGGACAGGGGGCGGCTACACCTTC.

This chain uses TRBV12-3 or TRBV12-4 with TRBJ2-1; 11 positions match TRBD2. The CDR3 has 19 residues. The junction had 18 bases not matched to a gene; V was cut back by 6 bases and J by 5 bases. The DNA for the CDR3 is TGTGCCAGCAGGCCAAAGGGGCGGGGTAGCGGGGGGGCAAACAATGAGCAGTTCTTC. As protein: CASRPKGRGSGGANNEQFF.

CDR3 coding DNA: TGCAGTGCCCGGACTAGCGGGGTTAACAATGAGCAGTTCTTC. It translates to CSARTSGVNNEQFF. The J gene is TRBJ2-1, the V gene TRBV20-1; TRBD2 aligns across 12 bases. Germline CDR1 is DFQATT and CDR2 is SNEGSKA (reference sequence). This CDR3 is built from 14 residues. The junction had 5 bases not matched to a gene; V was cut back by 6 bases and J by 5 bases.